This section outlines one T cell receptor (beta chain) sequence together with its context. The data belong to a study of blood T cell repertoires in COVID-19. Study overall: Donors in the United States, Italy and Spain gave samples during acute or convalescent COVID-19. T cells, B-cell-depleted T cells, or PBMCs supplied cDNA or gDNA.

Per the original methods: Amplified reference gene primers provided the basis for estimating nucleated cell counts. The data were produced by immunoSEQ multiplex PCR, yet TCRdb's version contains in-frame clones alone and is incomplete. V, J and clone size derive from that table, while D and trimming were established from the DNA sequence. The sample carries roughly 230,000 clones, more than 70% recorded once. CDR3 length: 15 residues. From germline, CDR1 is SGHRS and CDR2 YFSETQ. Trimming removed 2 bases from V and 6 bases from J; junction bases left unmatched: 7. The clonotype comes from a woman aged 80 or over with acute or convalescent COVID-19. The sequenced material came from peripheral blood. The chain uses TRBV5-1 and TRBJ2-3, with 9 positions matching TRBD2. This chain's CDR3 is CASSFLTSGVDTQYF. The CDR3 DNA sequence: TGCGCCAGCAGCTTTCTGACTAGCGGCGTGGATACGCAGTATTTT.